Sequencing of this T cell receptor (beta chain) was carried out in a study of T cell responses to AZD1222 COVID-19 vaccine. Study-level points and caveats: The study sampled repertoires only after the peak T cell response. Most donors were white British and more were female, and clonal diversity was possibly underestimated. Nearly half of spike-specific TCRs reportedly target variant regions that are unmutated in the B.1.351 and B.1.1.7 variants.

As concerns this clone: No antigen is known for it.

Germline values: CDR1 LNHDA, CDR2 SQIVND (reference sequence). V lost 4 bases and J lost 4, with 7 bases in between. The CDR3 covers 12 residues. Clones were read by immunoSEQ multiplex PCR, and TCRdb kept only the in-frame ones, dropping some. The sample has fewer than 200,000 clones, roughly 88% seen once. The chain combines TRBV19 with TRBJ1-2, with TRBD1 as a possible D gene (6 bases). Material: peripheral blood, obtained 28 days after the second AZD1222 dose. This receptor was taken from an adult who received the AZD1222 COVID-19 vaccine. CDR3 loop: CASSRDIYGYTF. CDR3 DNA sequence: TGTGCCAGTAGTAGGGACATCTATGGCTACACCTTC.